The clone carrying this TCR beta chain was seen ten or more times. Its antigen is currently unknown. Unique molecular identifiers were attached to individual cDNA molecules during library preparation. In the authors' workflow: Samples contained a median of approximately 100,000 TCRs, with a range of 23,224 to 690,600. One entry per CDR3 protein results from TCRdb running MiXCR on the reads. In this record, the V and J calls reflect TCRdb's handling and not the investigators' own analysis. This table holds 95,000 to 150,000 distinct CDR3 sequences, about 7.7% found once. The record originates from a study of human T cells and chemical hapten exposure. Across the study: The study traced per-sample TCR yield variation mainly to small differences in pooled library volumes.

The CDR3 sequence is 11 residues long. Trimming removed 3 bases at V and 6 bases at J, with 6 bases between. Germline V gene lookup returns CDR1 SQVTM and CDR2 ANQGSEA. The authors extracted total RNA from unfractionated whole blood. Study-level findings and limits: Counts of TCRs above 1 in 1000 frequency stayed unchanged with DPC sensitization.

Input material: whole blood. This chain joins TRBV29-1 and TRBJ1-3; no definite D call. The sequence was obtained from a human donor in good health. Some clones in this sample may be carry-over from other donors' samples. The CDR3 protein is CSVESKNTIYF. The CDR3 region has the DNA TGCAGCGTTGAGTCGAAAAACACCATATATTTT.